The 21 T cell receptor beta chains reported below all come from one sample, sequenced in a study of tumor-infiltrating lymphocytes in primary liver carcinoma. The input was around 0.5 ug total RNA; TCR beta cDNA was made from it with a constant-region primer. Generation of the TCR beta libraries relied on three nested multiplex PCR rounds using slightly modified ARM-PCR. In the first two PCR rounds, TRBV1-TRBV30 forward primers were paired with a C-beta reverse primer, and each round lasted approximately 9 cycles. Using its own MiXCR run on the multiplex PCR reads, TCRdb lists one record per CDR3 protein. This table holds 65,000 to 80,000 distinct CDR3 sequences, roughly 69% found once. It was from roughly 20-30 mg of unsorted bulk tissue that RNA and DNA were co-extracted. The sequenced sample was liver tumor tissue from sampling region 4. Subset here: tumor region T4, right-lateral pole. The receptor source for this set is a man in his forties or fifties with primary liver carcinoma and hepatitis B virus infection.

Details on this clonotype: This clone may be a read error of a much larger clone one base away. The V and J genes are TRBV30 and TRBJ2-5; perhaps TRBD2 as D (5 bases). Germline CDR1 is GTSNPN and CDR2 is SVGIG (reference sequence). The CDR3 runs 15 residues. The CDR3 DNA reads TGTGTCTGGAGCAATTTGCTGGGAGCCAAAGAGACCCAGTACTTC. This codes for CVWSNLLGAKETQYF.

This clonotype was picked up a small number of times. A read error may be the cause here, since a much bigger clone is one base away. This rearrangement joins TRBV6-1 to TRBJ1-2; D remains unclear. The CDR3 contains 15 residues. From germline, CDR1 is MNHNS and CDR2 SASEGT. V lost 11 bases to trimming and J lost 0 bases, with 19 bases between them. The CDR3 loop is CAGMFRPTSNYGYTF. The CDR3 DNA is TGTGCCGGCATGTTCAGACCTACCTCTAACTATGGCTACACCTTC.

Points on this clonotype: It may be a read error: a sequence one base away is much more abundant. The CDR3 does not end in the conserved phenylalanine or tryptophan, so this is likely a read error. The chain employs TRBV28 and TRBJ2-2; D gene ambiguous. This CDR3 is built from 13 residues. The V gene lost 11 bases and the J gene lost 0 bases, with 10 bases spanning the gap. CDR1 and CDR2 from the germline V gene are MDHEN and SYDVKM. CDR3 amino acids: CAGRNTNTGELFS. As DNA, the CDR3 is TGTGCCGGGCGTAATACGAACACCGGGGAGCTGTTTTCT.

About this clonotype: The CDR3 does not close with the conserved phenylalanine or tryptophan, likely indicating a read error. The chain couples TRBV10-3 to TRBJ2-5; 7 bases match TRBD1. This CDR3 has 14 residues. The ends lost 10 bases at V and 2 bases at J; junction bases unmatched: 10. The germline CDR1 and CDR2 sequences are ENHRY and SYGVKD. CDR3 sequence: CATSTGDGQETQYL. The DNA of the CDR3 is TGTGCCACCAGCACAGGGGACGGACAAGAGACCCAGTACTTA.

Of note for this clonotype: Because it lacks the conserved phenylalanine or tryptophan at the end, this CDR3 is likely a read error. The CDR3 protein is CASSFSGPSDEQFL. The CDR3 DNA is TGTGCCAGCAGTTTTTCGGGACCTAGCGATGAGCAGTTCTTA. The chain uses TRBV6-6 and TRBJ2-1; the D gene is possibly TRBD2 (6 bases). V was pared by 4 bases and J by 8 bases, with 15 bases between. Per germline, CDR1 MNHNY and CDR2 SVGAGI (reference sequence). The CDR3 covers 14 residues.

V is TRBV5-6 and J is TRBJ2-7; the D gene is possibly TRBD2 (6 bases). CDR3 size: 16 residues. V lost 2 bases, J lost 4 bases, and 19 bases lay in between. Germline lookup yields CDR1 SGHDT and CDR2 YYEEEE. Written as DNA, the CDR3 is TGTGCCAGCAGCTTTTGGGGAGACGGGGGAACTTACGAGCAGTACTTC. Its protein is CASSFWGDGGTYEQYF. Based on the CDR3 plus reference TRBV5-6 and TRBJ2-7, the full variable domain is DAGVTQSPTHLIKTRGQQVTLRCSPKSGHDTVSWYQQALGQGPQFIFQYYEEEERQRGNFPDRFSGHQFPNYSSELNVNALLLGDSALYLCASSFWGDGGTYEQYFGPGTRLTVT.

A remark on this clonotype: A clone one base away is much larger, so this may be a read error. Here the CDR3 omits its conserved ending phenylalanine or tryptophan, so a read error is the likely source. Because the CDR3's place on the DNA is in doubt, the DNA is left out and the CDR3 is given as listed by TCRdb. V gene TRBV21-1 combines with J gene TRBJ2-7; no DNA check was done on the table's D call, TRBD1. TRBV21-1 is annotated as a pseudogene. The CDR3 is 17 residues long, ends included. CDR3: CASQPRPFRDRGYEQYL.

As for this clonotype: Germline and junction disagree at one end, which may indicate a read error. The chain employs TRBV11-2 and TRBJ2-7; D unresolved. Germline CDR1 SGHAT, CDR2 FQNNGV. The CDR3 sequence is 15 residues long. CDR3 sequence reads: CASSLYVGISYEQYF. The CDR3 DNA follows: TGTGCCAGCAGCCTATATGTGGGGATATCCTACGAGCAATACTTC.

With regard to this clonotype: A junction end diverges from the germline sequence, so it may reflect a read error. The gene calls are TRBV6-1 and TRBJ2-7, with 9 nucleotides matching TRBD1. From germline, CDR1 is MNHNS and CDR2 SASEGT. This CDR3 contains 14 residues. This CDR3 reads CASSPGTGRYERYF. The CDR3 DNA reads as TGTGCCAGCAGCCCCGGGACAGGGCGTTACGAGCGGTACTTC.

There are a few counts of this clonotype. The CDR3 is CASSLVAGGGNTQYF. The CDR3 DNA reads as TGTGCCAGCAGCTTAGTAGCGGGGGGGGGGAATACGCAGTATTTT. The chain has TRBV7-2 and TRBJ2-3; TRBD2 aligns across 11 bases. The junction had 4 bases not matched to a gene; V was cut back by 1 base and J by 7 bases. The CDR3 runs 15 residues. Germline CDR1 reads SGHTA; CDR2 reads FQGNSA.

This clonotype was seen only a few times. A much bigger clone sits one base away, suggesting this may be a read error. The J gene is TRBJ2-7, the V gene TRBV6-1; D is undetermined. The CDR3 runs to 12 residues. The germline V gene encodes CDR1 MNHNS and CDR2 SASEGT. CDR3 loop: CASSEDGYVQYF. CDR3 coding DNA: TGTGCCAGCAGTGAAGACGGCTACGTGCAGTACTTC.

As to this clonotype: This may be a read error: a much more frequent sequence differs by one nucleotide. This sequence joins TRBV10-3 and TRBJ2-1, with TRBD2 matching 11 bases. Germline V lookup: CDR1 ENHRY, CDR2 SYGVKD. The CDR3 totals 16 residues. This CDR3 is CAISDHTSGSGNEHFF. The CDR3 DNA is TGTGCCATCAGTGACCACACTAGCGGGAGTGGCAATGAGCATTTCTTC.

A single count supports this clonotype. One end of the junction fails to match germline, which may point to a read error. V gene TRBV10-1 combines with J gene TRBJ1-2; possibly TRBD1 for D (5 bases). CDR1 WNHNN and CDR2 SYGVQD come from the germline V gene (reference sequence). CDR3 length: 13 residues. The CDR3 DNA reads as TGCGCCAGCGGTGAGTCAAGGGACTATGGCCACACCTTC. It translates to CASGESRDYGHTF.

V gene TRBV5-1 combines with J gene TRBJ2-7; unclear D gene. The CDR3 loop spans 11 amino acids. Germline CDR1 SGHRS, CDR2 YFSETQ. Trimming took off 6 bases at V and 7 bases at J, with 11 bases between the two ends. In DNA form, the CDR3 reads TGCGCCAGCACCGATTTAGGGGAGCAGTACTTC. The encoded protein is CASTDLGEQYF.

Comments on this clonotype: The junction differs from germline at one of its ends, possibly a read error. The CDR3 loop is CGVEADGAHYGYTF. The CDR3 DNA reads as TGCGGCGTTGAAGCAGACGGAGCTCACTATGGCTACACCTTC. The chain couples TRBV29-1 to TRBJ1-2; D is undetermined. This CDR3 region has 14 residues. Germline-derived CDR1 and CDR2 are SQVTM and ANQGSEA.

As concerns this clonotype: A read error may produce the germline difference seen at one junction end. This chain connects TRBV6-9 to TRBJ2-5; 7 nucleotides line up with TRBD2. The length of the CDR3 is 16 residues. Germline values: CDR1 MNHGY, CDR2 SVAAGI. The CDR3 is CANSLPGRGVQETQYF. Written as DNA, the CDR3 is TGTGCCAACAGTCTTCCGGGGAGGGGAGTGCAAGAGACCCAGTACTTC.

The count of this clonotype is one. One end of the junction is discordant with germline, which a read error may explain. The rearrangement links TRBV12-3 or TRBV12-4 to TRBJ1-1, with TRBD1 matching over 10 bases. CDR3 length: 16 amino acids. In DNA, the CDR3 is TGTGCCACCAGTTTAGGTCCGGGACAGGGGAGGCCTGAAGCTATCTTT. This translates into CATSLGPGQGRPEAIF.

The chain joins TRBV12-3 or TRBV12-4 to TRBJ2-1; D may be TRBD1 (6 bases). This CDR3 has 16 residues. V shed 3 bases and J shed 9 bases, with 21 bases lying between them. CDR3 amino acids: CASSLPGTRLWGEQFF. The CDR3 DNA reads as TGTGCCAGCAGTTTGCCCGGGACAAGGCTCTGGGGTGAGCAGTTCTTC.

In regard to this clonotype: As the CDR3 is not closed by the conserved phenylalanine or tryptophan, this likely results from a read error. This chain links TRBV11-2 with TRBJ2-7; the D gene is possibly TRBD2 (5 bases). Matching the DNA end better, TRBJ2-1 makes the J call doubtful. Germline V gene sequence: CDR1 SGHAT, CDR2 FQNNGV. The CDR3 runs 16 residues. The CDR3 protein is CACSWGERLTYNEQFS. The CDR3 region has the DNA TGTGCCTGCAGCTGGGGAGAGCGGCTCACCTACAATGAGCAGTTCTCC.

The sample holds one count of this clonotype. A read error may be the cause here, since a much bigger clone is one base away. The J gene is TRBJ1-4, the V gene TRBV6-6, with 7 bases aligning to TRBD1. The CDR3 covers 14 residues. Germline V CDR1 and CDR2: MNHNY, SVGAGI (reference sequence). V was pared by 8 bases and J by 8 bases, with 11 bases of the junction left unmatched. Here the CDR3 reads CASCVTGFREKLFF. CDR3 bases: TGTGCCAGCTGTGTGACAGGGTTTCGAGAAAAACTGTTTTTT.

This clonotype showed up just once. The chain employs TRBV6-5 and TRBJ1-5; tentative D call: TRBD1 (5 bases). Trimming left V 5 bases short and J 9 bases short, with 17 bases between. The CDR3 sequence is 14 residues long. Germline CDR1 MNHEY, CDR2 SVGAGI. CDR3 amino acids: CASSTGIGDLPQHF. CDR3 nucleotide sequence: TGTGCCAGCAGTACTGGGATAGGGGATCTGCCCCAGCATTTT.